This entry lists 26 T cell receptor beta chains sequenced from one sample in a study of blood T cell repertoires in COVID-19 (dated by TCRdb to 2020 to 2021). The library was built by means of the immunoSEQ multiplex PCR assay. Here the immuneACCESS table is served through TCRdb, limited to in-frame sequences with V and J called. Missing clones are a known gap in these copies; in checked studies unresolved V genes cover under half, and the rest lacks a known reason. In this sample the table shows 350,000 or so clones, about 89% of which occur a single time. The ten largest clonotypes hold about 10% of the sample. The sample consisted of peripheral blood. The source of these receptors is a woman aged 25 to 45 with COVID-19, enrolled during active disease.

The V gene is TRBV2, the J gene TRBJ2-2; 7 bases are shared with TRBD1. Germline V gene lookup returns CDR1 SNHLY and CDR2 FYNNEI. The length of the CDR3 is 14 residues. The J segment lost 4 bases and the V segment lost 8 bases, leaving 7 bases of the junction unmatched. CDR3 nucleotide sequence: TGTGCCAGCGGACAGGAAGTTGTCACCGGGGAGCTGTTTTTT. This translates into CASGQEVVTGELFF.

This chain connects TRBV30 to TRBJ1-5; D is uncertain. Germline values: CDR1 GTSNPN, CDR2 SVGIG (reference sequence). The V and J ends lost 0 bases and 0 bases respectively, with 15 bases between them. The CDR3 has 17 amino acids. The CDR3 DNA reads TGTGCCTGGAGTGTAAGCGCTGCGAAACATAGCAATCAGCCCCAGCATTTT. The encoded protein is CAWSVSAAKHSNQPQHF.

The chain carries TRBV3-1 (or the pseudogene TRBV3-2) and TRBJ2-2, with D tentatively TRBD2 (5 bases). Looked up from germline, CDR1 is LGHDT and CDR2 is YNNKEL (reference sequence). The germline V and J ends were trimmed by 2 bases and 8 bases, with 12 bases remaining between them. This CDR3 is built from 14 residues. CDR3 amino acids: CASSQSGSRGELFF. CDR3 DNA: TGTGCCAGCAGCCAAAGCGGCAGCCGAGGGGAGCTGTTTTTT.

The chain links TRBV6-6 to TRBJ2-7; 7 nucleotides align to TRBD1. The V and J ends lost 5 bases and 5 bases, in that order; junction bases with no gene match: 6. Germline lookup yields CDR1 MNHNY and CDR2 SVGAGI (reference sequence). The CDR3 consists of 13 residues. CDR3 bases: TGTGCCAGCAGTCAACAGGGGCGGCACGAGCAGTACTTC. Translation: CASSQQGRHEQYF.

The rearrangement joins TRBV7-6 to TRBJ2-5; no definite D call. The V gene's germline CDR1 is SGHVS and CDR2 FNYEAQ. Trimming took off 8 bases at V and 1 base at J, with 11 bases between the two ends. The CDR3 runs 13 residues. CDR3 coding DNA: TGTGCCAGCGCGACTCGAGCCCAAGAGACCCAGTACTTC. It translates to CASATRAQETQYF.

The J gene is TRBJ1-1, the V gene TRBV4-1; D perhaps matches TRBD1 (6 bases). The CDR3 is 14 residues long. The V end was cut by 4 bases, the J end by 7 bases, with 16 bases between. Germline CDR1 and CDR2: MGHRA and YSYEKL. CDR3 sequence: CASSRYPGAGEAFF. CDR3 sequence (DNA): TGCGCCAGCAGCCGCTACCCAGGGGCGGGTGAAGCTTTCTTT.

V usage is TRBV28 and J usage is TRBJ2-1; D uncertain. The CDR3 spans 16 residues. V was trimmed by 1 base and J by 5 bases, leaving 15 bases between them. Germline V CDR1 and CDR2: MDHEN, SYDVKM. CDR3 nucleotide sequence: TGTGCCAGCAGTTTATTCTGGCGGAGACTCGACAATGAGCAGTTCTTC. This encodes CASSLFWRRLDNEQFF.

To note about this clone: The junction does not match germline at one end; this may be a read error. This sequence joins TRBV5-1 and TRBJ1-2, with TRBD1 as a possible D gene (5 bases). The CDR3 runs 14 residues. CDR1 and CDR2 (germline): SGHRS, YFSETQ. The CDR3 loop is CASTLGRPGDGYTF. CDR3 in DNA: TGCGCCAGCACCTTGGGACGTCCCGGAGATGGCTACACCTTC.

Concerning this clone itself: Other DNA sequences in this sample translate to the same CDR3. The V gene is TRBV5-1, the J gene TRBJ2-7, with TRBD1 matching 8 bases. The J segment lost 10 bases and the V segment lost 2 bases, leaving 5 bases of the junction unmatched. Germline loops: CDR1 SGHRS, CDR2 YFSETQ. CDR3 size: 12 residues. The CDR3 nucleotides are TGCGCCAGCAGCTTAGACAGGGGCGAACAGTACTTC. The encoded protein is CASSLDRGEQYF.

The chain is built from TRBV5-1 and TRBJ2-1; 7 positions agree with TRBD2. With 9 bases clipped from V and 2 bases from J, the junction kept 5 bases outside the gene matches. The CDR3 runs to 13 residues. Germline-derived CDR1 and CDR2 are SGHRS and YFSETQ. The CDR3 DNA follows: TGCGCCACCGCGGGAGTACCCTACAATGAGCAGTTCTTC. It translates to CATAGVPYNEQFF.

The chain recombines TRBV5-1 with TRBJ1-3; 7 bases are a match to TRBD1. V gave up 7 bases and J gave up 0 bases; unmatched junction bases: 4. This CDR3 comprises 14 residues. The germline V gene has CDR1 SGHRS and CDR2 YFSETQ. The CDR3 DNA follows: TGCGCCAGCCAGACAGGGAACTCTGGAAACACCATATATTTT. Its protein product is CASQTGNSGNTIYF. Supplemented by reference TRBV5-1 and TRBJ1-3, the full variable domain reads KAGVTQTPRYLIKTRGQQVTLSCSPISGHRSVSWYQQTPGQGLQFLFEYFSETQRNKGNFPGRFSGRQFSNSRSEMNVSTLELGDSALYLCASQTGNSGNTIYFGEGSWLTVV.

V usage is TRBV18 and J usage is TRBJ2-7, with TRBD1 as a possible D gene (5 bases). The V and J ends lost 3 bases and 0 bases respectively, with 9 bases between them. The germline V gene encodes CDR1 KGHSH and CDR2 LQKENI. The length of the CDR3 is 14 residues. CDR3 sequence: CASSPTESSYEQYF. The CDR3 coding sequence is TGTGCCAGCTCACCGACAGAGTCCTCCTACGAGCAGTACTTC.

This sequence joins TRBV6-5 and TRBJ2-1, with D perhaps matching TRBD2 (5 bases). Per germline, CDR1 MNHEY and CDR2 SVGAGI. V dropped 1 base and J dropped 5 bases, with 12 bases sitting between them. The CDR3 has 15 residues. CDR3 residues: CASSYLGLAHNEQFF. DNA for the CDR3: TGTGCCAGCAGTTACTTAGGGCTAGCTCACAATGAGCAGTTCTTC.

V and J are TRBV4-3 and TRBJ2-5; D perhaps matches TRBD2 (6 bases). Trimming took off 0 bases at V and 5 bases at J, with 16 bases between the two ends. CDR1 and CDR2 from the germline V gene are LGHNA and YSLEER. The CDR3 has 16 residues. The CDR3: CASSQDGGEIRETQYF. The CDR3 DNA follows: TGCGCCAGCAGCCAAGATGGCGGGGAGATCCGGGAGACCCAGTACTTC.

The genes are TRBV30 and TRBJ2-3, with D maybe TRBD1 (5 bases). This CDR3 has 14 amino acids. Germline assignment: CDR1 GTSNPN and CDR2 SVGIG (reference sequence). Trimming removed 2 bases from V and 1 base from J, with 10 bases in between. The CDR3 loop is CAWSPGYGTDTQYF. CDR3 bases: TGTGCCTGGAGTCCAGGGTACGGCACAGATACGCAGTATTTT.

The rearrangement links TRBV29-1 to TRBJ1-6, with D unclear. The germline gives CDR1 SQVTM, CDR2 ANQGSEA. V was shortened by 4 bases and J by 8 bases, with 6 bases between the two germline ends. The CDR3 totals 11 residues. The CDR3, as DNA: TGCAGCGTTGGGGAGGATTCACCCCTCCACTTT. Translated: CSVGEDSPLHF.

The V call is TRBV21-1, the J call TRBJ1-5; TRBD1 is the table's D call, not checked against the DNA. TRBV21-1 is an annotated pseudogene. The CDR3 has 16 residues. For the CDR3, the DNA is TGTGCCAGCAGCAAAGCCGAGACAGGGTTGATGCAGCCCCAGCATTTT. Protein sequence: CASSKAETGLMQPQHF.

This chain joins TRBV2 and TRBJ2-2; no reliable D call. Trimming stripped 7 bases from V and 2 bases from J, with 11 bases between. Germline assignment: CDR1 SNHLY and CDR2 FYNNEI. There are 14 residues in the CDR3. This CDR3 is CASTSTPNTGELFF. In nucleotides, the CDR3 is TGTGCCAGCACATCGACTCCCAACACCGGGGAGCTGTTTTTT.

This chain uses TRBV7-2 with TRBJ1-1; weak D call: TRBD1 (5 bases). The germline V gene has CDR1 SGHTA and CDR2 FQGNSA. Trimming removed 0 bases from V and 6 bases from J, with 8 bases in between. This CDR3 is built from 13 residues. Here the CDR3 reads CASSLAGGPEAFF. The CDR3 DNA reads TGTGCCAGCAGCTTAGCCGGGGGACCTGAAGCTTTCTTT.

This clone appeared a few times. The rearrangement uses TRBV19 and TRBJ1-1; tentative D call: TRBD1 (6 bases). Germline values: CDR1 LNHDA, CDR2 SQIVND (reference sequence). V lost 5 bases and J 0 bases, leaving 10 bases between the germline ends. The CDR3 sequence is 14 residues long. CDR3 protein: CASSSDSLNTEAFF. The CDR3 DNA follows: TGTGCCAGTAGTTCGGACAGTTTGAACACTGAAGCTTTCTTT.

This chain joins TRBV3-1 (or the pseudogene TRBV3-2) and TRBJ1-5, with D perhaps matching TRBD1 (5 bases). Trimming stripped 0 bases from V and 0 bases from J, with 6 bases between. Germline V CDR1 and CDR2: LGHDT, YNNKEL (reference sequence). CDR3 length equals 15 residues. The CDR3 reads CASSQDQGSNQPQHF. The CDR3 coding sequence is TGTGCCAGCAGCCAAGATCAGGGTAGCAATCAGCCCCAGCATTTT.

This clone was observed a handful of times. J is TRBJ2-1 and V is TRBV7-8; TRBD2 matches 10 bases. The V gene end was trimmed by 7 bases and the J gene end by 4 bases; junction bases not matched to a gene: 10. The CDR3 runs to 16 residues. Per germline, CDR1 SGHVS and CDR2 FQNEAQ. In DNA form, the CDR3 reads TGTGCCAGCACCAAGGCGGCTAGCGGGGGATACAATGAGCAGTTCTTC. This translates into CASTKAASGGYNEQFF.

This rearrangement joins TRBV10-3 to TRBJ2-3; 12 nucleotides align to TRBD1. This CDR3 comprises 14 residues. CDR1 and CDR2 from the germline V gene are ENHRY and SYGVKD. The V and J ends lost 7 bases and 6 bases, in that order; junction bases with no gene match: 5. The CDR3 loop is CAIKSGQGADTQYF. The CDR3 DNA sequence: TGTGCCATCAAATCGGGACAGGGGGCCGATACGCAGTATTTT.

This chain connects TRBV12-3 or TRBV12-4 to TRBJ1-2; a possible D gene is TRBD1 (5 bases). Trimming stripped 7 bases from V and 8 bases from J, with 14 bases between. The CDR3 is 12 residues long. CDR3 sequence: CASTVGEGGYTF. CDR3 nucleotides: TGTGCCAGCACCGTAGGGGAGGGAGGCTACACCTTC.

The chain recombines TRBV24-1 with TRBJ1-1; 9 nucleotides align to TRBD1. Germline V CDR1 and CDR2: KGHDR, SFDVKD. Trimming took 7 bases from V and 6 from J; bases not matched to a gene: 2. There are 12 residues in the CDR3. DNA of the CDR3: TGTGCCACCAGGACAGGGGGTTCTGAAGCTTTCTTT. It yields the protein CATRTGGSEAFF.

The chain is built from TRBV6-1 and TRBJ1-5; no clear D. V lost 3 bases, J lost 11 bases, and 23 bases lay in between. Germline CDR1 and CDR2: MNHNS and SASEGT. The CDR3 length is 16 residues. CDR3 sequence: CASSDLPRGPLRSQHF. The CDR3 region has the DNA TGTGCCAGCAGTGACCTCCCAAGAGGGCCGCTTAGGTCCCAGCATTTT.